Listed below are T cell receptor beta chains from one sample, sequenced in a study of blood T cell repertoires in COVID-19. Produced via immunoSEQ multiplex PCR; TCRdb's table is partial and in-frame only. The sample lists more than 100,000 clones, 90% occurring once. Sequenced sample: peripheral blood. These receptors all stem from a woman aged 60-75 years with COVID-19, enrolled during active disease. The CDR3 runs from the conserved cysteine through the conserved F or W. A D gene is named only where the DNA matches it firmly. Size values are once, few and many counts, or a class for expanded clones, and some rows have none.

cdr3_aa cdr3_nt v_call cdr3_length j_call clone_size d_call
CAWGQGRGQPQHF TGTGCCTGGGGACAGGGGCGCGGTCAGCCCCAGCATTTT TRBV30 13 TRBJ1-5 . TRBD1
CASSETRARGYEQYF TGTGCCAGCAGTGAAACGCGGGCCCGTGGCTACGAGCAGTACTTC TRBV2 15 TRBJ2-7 . .
CASSQGGTGWEKLFF TGTGCCAGCAGCCAAGGGGGGACAGGATGGGAAAAACTGTTTTTT TRBV4-2 15 TRBJ1-4 . TRBD1
CASSSDRVSSYEQYF TGTGCCAGCAGCTCGGACAGGGTAAGCTCCTACGAGCAGTACTTC TRBV5-5 15 TRBJ2-7 . TRBD1
CASSRSGRNTGELFF TGTGCCAGCAGCCGGAGCGGACGGAACACCGGGGAGCTGTTTTTT TRBV5-4 15 TRBJ2-2 once .
CASQMAGDQPQHF TGTGCCAGCCAAATGGCGGGGGATCAGCCCCAGCATTTT TRBV18 13 TRBJ1-5 . .
CASSQDVGGYTF TGCGCCAGCAGCCAAGATGTGGGCGGCTACACCTTC TRBV4-1 12 TRBJ1-2 . .
CASSTLAGEGEQYF TGTGCCAGTAGTACTCTAGCGGGCGAAGGGGAGCAGTACTTC TRBV19 14 TRBJ2-7 . TRBD2
CSASGIAGQETQYF TGCAGTGCTAGTGGGATCGCAGGACAAGAGACCCAGTACTTC TRBV20-1 14 TRBJ2-5 . .
CASSDPRTNRDRGDTEAFF TGTGCCAGCAGCGACCCCAGGACAAACAGGGACAGGGGGGACACTGAAGCTTTCTTT TRBV9 19 TRBJ1-1 . TRBD1
CASSSQGETDTQYF TGTGCCAGCAGCTCACAGGGGGAAACAGATACGCAGTATTTT TRBV6-4 14 TRBJ2-3 few TRBD1
CASSYPTGGLSYEQYF TGTGCCAGCAGTTACCCAACAGGGGGTCTCTCCTACGAGCAGTACTTC TRBV6-6 16 TRBJ2-7 . TRBD1